Below, one T cell receptor (beta chain) is given with its context. The antigen remains unidentified. This specimen comes from a study of shared clonotypes between healthy human individuals. Notes on the study in general: Non-shared clonotypes had lower generation probabilities than those shared by all four donors.

Per the study methods: With immunoSEQ giving junction-only sequences and no quality scores, filtering differed. Assay used: immunoSEQ multiplex PCR; TCRdb lists only in-frame clones, some missing. Clone size and the V and J calls come from that table; the DNA yielded D and trimming. Of 2,500,000 or so clones in the sample, around 92% were seen once. Germline V lookup: CDR1 SGHVS, CDR2 FQNEAQ. CDR3 length: 16 amino acids. V gave up 0 bases and J gave up 3 bases, with 11 bases separating them. The receptor was derived from a man between 18 and 35 years old in good health. Some clones in this sample may be carry-over from other donors' samples. The material sequenced was naive CD4+ T cells from PBMCs. Subset here: CD45RA+ positively selected. The chain uses TRBV7-8 and TRBJ2-2, with a weak D call TRBD2 (7 bases). In nucleotides, the CDR3 is TGTGCCAGCAGCTTAGCTGAGGGGGGGTACACCGGGGAGCTGTTTTTT. It is translated as CASSLAEGGYTGELFF.